The rows below give T cell receptor beta chains drawn from one sample of a study of response to subunit inactivated influenza vaccine. TCRdb passed the RT-PCR reads through MiXCR, listing each CDR3 protein once. The sample lists 550,000 to 800,000 distinct CDR3 sequences, approximately 13% occurring once. The sample here was PBMCs from blood, taken around two weeks before vaccination. All receptors derive from a man aged 50-60 years who received an inactivated influenza vaccine. CDR3s include the opening cysteine and the closing phenylalanine or tryptophan.

cdr3_aa: CASTPGGSYEQYF; v_call: TRBV19; j_call: TRBJ2-7
cdr3_aa: CSASEQVDEQFF; v_call: TRBV20-1; j_call: TRBJ2-1
cdr3_aa: CASSSLAGRDVNIQYF; v_call: TRBV28; j_call: TRBJ2-4
cdr3_aa: CASSPAGRGSYNEQFF; v_call: TRBV4-3; j_call: TRBJ2-1
cdr3_aa: CASRPMGGGGYGYTF; v_call: TRBV27; j_call: TRBJ1-2
cdr3_aa: CASSLERIRVPQETQYF; v_call: TRBV7-9; j_call: TRBJ2-5
cdr3_aa: CASLLGVALGELFF; v_call: TRBV12-3/TRBV12-4; j_call: TRBJ2-2
cdr3_aa: CSASGFVAGIQETQYF; v_call: TRBV20-1; j_call: TRBJ2-5
cdr3_aa: CATSDPTEHFAGELFF; v_call: TRBV24-1; j_call: TRBJ2-2
cdr3_aa: CASSRGTGGQPQHF; v_call: TRBV5-8; j_call: TRBJ1-5
cdr3_aa: CASSLRQGRQETQYF; v_call: TRBV4-2; j_call: TRBJ2-5
cdr3_aa: CASSYSGTGWTEAFF; v_call: TRBV6-2/TRBV6-3; j_call: TRBJ1-1
cdr3_aa: CASGNRETPTYEQYF; v_call: TRBV7-9; j_call: TRBJ2-7
cdr3_aa: CASSFGSDYGYTF; v_call: TRBV7-2; j_call: TRBJ1-2
cdr3_aa: CASSLGSGRATEAFF; v_call: TRBV7-8; j_call: TRBJ1-1
cdr3_aa: CASSYGTGANQPQHF; v_call: TRBV6-2/TRBV6-3; j_call: TRBJ1-5
cdr3_aa: CASSLTGQGTEAFF; v_call: TRBV5-6; j_call: TRBJ1-1
cdr3_aa: CASSATGHTGELFF; v_call: TRBV7-9; j_call: TRBJ2-2
cdr3_aa: CATSDGGGLDEQYF; v_call: TRBV24-1; j_call: TRBJ2-7
cdr3_aa: CASSFQSRGYNEQFF; v_call: TRBV11-2; j_call: TRBJ2-1
cdr3_aa: CASSPTTGQGYEQYF; v_call: TRBV12-3/TRBV12-4; j_call: TRBJ2-7
cdr3_aa: CASSTGTGVGTQYF; v_call: TRBV2; j_call: TRBJ2-5
cdr3_aa: CASSQGASGGPGELFF; v_call: TRBV4-2; j_call: TRBJ2-2
cdr3_aa: CASSQVRASGGPDGELFF; v_call: TRBV4-2; j_call: TRBJ2-2
cdr3_aa: CASSPSVGLGSLSDTQYF; v_call: TRBV28; j_call: TRBJ2-3
cdr3_aa: CASSPGQGGGGF; v_call: TRBV12-3/TRBV12-4; j_call: TRBJ2-3
cdr3_aa: CAISLGTGGGQETQYF; v_call: TRBV10-3; j_call: TRBJ2-5
cdr3_aa: CASSLEGPGTQYF; v_call: TRBV5-5; j_call: TRBJ2-5
cdr3_aa: CASTLSYNEQFF; v_call: TRBV12-3/TRBV12-4; j_call: TRBJ2-1
cdr3_aa: CASSQFPGGPDTQYF; v_call: TRBV3-1; j_call: TRBJ2-3
cdr3_aa: CASSSLPGLYNEQFF; v_call: TRBV27; j_call: TRBJ2-1
cdr3_aa: CSAISTGQGLYEQYF; v_call: TRBV20-1; j_call: TRBJ2-7
cdr3_aa: CASSGRDGRTDTQYF; v_call: TRBV7-2; j_call: TRBJ2-3
cdr3_aa: CASRGGMAANYGYTF; v_call: TRBV28; j_call: TRBJ1-2
cdr3_aa: CASSDGLVGIQETQYF; v_call: TRBV10-2; j_call: TRBJ2-5
cdr3_aa: CASSRGGVLTYNEQFF; v_call: TRBV12-3/TRBV12-4; j_call: TRBJ2-1
cdr3_aa: CSVETDRDHEQFF; v_call: TRBV29-1; j_call: TRBJ2-1
cdr3_aa: CASSLYSGGTDTQYF; v_call: TRBV5-1; j_call: TRBJ2-3
cdr3_aa: CAVQGQGARGYTF; v_call: TRBV30; j_call: TRBJ1-2
cdr3_aa: CASSQTQGTGELFF; v_call: TRBV4-1; j_call: TRBJ2-2
cdr3_aa: CASSDSGTATSGNTIYF; v_call: TRBV5-1; j_call: TRBJ1-3
cdr3_aa: CASRDSGDYEQYF; v_call: TRBV2; j_call: TRBJ2-7
cdr3_aa: CASSSSQGRNYGYTF; v_call: TRBV18; j_call: TRBJ1-2
cdr3_aa: CASSLYGQNEQFF; v_call: TRBV12-3/TRBV12-4; j_call: TRBJ2-1
cdr3_aa: CASSLGLAGVETQYF; v_call: TRBV7-2; j_call: TRBJ2-5